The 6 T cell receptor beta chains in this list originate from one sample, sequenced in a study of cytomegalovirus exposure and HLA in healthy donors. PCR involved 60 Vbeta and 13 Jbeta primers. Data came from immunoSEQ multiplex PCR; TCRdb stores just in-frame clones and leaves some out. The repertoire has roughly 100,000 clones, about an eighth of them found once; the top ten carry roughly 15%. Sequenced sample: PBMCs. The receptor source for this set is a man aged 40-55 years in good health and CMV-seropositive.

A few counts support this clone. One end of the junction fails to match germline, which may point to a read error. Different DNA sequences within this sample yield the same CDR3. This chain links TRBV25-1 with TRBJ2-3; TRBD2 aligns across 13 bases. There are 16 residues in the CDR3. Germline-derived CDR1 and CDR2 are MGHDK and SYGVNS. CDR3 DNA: TGTGCCAGCCAGAGAGGGACTAGCGGGAAGGCAGATACACAGTATTTT. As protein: CASQRGTSGKADTQYF.

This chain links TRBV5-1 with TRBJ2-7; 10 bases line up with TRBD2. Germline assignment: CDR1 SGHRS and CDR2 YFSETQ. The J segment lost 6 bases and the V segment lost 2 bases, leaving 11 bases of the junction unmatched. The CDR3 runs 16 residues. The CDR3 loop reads CASSFLSGRALCEQYF. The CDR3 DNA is TGCGCCAGCAGCTTTCTGAGCGGGAGGGCCCTCTGCGAGCAGTACTTC.

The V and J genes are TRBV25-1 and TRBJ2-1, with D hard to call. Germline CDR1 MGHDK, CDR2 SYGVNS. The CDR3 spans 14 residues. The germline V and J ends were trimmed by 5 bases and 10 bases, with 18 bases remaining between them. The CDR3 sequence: CASSSMPALSEQFF. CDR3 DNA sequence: TGTGCCAGCAGTTCTATGCCCGCGTTATCGGAGCAGTTCTTC.

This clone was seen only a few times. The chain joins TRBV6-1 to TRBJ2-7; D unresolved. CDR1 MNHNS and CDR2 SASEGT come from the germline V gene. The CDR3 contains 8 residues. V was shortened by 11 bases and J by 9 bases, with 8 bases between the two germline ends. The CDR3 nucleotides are TGTGCCTCTTCAGGGCAGTACTTC. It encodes CASSGQYF.

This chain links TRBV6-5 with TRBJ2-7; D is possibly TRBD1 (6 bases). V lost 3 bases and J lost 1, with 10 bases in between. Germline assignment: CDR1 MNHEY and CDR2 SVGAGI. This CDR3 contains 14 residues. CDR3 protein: CASSYGGRSYEQYF. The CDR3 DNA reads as TGTGCCAGCAGTTATGGGGGCCGATCCTACGAGCAGTACTTC.

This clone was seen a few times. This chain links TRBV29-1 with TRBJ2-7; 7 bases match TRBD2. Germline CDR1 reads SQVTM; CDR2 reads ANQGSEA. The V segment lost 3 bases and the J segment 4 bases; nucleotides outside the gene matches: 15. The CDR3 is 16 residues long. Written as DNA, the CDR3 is TGCAGCGTTGAGGGGGGGGAAACGGACGCACTTTACGAGCAGTACTTC. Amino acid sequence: CSVEGGETDALYEQYF.